This T cell receptor (beta chain) was found in a study of neurological immune-mediated disorders. The CDR3 sequence is 13 residues long. V lost 3 bases and J 2 bases, leaving 4 bases between the germline ends. The germline V gene encodes CDR1 SGHVS and CDR2 FQNEAQ. The team produced cDNA through 5'RACE using 10-nucleotide random UMIs. In TCRdb, the 5' RACE reads were re-called with MiXCR into one record per CDR3 protein. The table shows roughly 80,000 distinct CDR3 sequences, with about 9.7% occurring only once. This clonotype has a count of ten or more. Its antigen is unknown. Study results and limitations: The study found no CDR3 amino acid sequences shared by expanded clones across subjects, suggesting private repertoires in all groups.

The V and J genes are TRBV7-8 and TRBJ1-4; D is unclear. The sequenced material came from PBMCs. This TCR derives from a man aged 50-59 years in good health. This CDR3 reads CASSFWTNEKLFF. The DNA of the CDR3 is TGTGCCAGCAGCTTTTGGACTAATGAAAAACTGTTTTTT.